This T cell receptor (beta chain) is drawn from a study of T cell changes during pregnancy in multiple sclerosis. Repertoires were generated with immunoSEQ multiplex PCR, while TCRdb's copy carries only in-frame clones and drops some. The sample carries around 95,000 clones, approximately 90% recorded once. V was clipped by 7 bases and J by 1 base, with 7 bases between them. The CDR3 is 12 amino acids. Per germline, CDR1 LNHDA and CDR2 SQIVND (reference sequence). This clone was observed a handful of times. The rearrangement joins TRBV19 to TRBJ1-1; no reliable D call. The sequenced sample was peripheral blood, obtained after pregnancy. This clonotype was obtained from a female donor with multiple sclerosis, enrolled in a pregnancy study. CDR3 bases: TGTGCCAGTAATCGGGGGAACACTGAAGCTTTCTTT. This sequence encodes CASNRGNTEAFF.